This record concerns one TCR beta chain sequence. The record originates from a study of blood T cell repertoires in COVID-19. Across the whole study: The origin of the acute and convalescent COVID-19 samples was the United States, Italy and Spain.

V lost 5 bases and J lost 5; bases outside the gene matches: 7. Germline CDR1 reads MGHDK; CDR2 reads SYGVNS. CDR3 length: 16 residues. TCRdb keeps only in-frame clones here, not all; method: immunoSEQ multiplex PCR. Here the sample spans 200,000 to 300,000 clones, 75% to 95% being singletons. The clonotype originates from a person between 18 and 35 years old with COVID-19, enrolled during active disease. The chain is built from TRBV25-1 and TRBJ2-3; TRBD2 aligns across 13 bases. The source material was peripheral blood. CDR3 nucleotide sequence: TGTGCCAGCAGTAAGGGGACTAGCGGGGTTGGAGATACGCAGTATTTT. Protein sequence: CASSKGTSGVGDTQYF.